This T cell receptor beta chain was identified during a study of blood T cell repertoires in COVID-19. Turning to the study itself: Nucleic acid was either cDNA or gDNA, and it came from T cells, B-cell-depleted T cells, or PBMCs.

TCRdb's table, derived via immunoSEQ multiplex PCR, lists solely in-frame clones and lacks some. The table shows around 250,000 clones, with roughly 84% occurring only once. Sequencing was carried out using peripheral blood. The receptor's source is a woman aged 40 to 55 who had recovered from COVID-19.

CDR3 residues: CASSRRTVDTQYF. As DNA, the CDR3 is TGTGCCAGCAGCCGAAGGACAGTTGATACGCAGTATTTT. The chain is built from TRBV12-3 or TRBV12-4 and TRBJ2-3, with a weak D call TRBD1 (6 bases). This CDR3 has 13 residues. V gave up 6 bases and J gave up 6 bases, with 13 bases separating them.